The clone carrying this TCR beta chain came up a few times. The sample comes from a study of blood T cell repertoires in COVID-19. Repertoires were generated with immunoSEQ multiplex PCR, while TCRdb's copy carries only in-frame clones and drops some. The table lists about 330,000 clones, about 87% of them singletons. Sequencing was done on a sample of PBMCs or T cells enriched from blood (not recorded which). This receptor was taken from a woman in her 30s who had recovered from COVID-19.

As DNA, the CDR3 is TGTGCCAGCAGCACGAGGGACAGGGGCCCTTCGGGAGGCTACACCTTC. Amino acid sequence: CASSTRDRGPSGGYTF. This rearrangement joins TRBV7-9 to TRBJ1-2; 10 nucleotides align to TRBD1. Germline CDR1 SEHNR, CDR2 FQNEAQ (reference sequence). The V and J ends lost 5 bases and 8 bases, in that order; junction bases with no gene match: 14. This CDR3 region has 16 residues.